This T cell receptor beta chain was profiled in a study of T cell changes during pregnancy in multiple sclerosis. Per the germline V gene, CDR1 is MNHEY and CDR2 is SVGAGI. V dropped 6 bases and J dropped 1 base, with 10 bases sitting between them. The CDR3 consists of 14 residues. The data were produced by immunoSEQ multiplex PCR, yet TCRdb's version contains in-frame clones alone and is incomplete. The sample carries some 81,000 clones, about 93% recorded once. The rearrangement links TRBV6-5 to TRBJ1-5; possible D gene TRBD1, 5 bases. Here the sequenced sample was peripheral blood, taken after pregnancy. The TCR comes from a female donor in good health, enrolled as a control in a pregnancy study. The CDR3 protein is CASSFRGSNQPQHF. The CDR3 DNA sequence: TGTGCCAGCAGCTTCCGGGGGAGCAATCAGCCCCAGCATTTT.